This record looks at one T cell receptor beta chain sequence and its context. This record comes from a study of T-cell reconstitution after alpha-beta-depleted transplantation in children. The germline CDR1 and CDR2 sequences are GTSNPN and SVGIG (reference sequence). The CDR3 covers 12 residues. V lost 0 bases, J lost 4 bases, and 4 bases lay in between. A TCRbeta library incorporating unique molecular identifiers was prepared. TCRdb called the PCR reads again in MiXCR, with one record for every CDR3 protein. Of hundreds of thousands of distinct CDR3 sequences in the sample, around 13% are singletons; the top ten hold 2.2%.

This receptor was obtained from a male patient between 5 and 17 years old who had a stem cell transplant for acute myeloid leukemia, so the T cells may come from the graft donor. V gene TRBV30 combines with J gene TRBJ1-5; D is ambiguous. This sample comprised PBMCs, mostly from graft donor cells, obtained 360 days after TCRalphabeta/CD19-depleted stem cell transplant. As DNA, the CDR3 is TGTGCCTGGAGTGTAAGTAATCAGCCCCAGCATTTT. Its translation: CAWSVSNQPQHF.